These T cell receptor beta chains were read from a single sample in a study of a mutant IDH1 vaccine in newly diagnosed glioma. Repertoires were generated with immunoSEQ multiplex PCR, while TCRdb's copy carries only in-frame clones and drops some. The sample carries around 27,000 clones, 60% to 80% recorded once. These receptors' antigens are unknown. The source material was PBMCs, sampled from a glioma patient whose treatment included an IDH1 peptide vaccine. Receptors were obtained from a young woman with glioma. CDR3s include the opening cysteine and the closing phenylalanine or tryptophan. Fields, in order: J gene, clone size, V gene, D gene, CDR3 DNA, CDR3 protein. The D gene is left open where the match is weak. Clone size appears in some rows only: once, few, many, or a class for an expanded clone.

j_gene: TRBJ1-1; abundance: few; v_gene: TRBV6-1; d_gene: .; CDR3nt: TGTGCCAGCAGCCGCGCGCCCAACGAAGCTTTCTTT; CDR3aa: CASSRAPNEAFF
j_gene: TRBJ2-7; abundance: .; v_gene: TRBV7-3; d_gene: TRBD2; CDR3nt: TGTGCCAGCAGCGCGGGGGGGGCCCTACGCGAGCAGTACTTC; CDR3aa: CASSAGGALREQYF
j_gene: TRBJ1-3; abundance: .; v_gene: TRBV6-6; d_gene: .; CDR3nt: TGTGCCAGCAGCGTCACAGTCGGGGCCGCTGGAAACACCATATATTTT; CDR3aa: CASSVTVGAAGNTIYF
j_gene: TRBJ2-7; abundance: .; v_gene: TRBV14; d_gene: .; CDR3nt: TGTGCCTGTTCGGAGGGGGCTGTCGACGAGCAGTACTTC; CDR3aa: CACSEGAVDEQYF
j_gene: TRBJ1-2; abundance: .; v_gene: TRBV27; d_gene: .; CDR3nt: TGTGCCAGCAGTTTATCCGCTACCTATGGCTACACCTTC; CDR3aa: CASSLSATYGYTF
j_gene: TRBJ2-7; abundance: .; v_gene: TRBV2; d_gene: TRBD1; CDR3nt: TGTGCCAGCAGTGATAGGACAGGGGCCCACGAGCAGTACTTC; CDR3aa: CASSDRTGAHEQYF
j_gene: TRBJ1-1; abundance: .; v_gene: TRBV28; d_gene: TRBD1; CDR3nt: TGTGCCAGTGGGCTAGGGGGCTCTGCGACTGAAGCTTTCTTT; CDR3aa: CASGLGGSATEAFF
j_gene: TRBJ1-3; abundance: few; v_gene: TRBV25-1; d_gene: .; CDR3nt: TGTGCCAGCAGTGAGGCGGGGAATGGAAACACCATATATTTT; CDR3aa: CASSEAGNGNTIYF
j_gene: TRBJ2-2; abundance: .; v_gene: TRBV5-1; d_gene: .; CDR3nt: TGCGCCAGCAGCCTTCATAGGTTACTGCCGAACACCGGGGAGCTGTTTTTT; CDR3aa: CASSLHRLLPNTGELFF
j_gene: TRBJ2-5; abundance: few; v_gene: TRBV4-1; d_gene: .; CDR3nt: TGCGCCAGCAGCCTCCGACAGAAAGAGACCCAGTACTTC; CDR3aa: CASSLRQKETQYF
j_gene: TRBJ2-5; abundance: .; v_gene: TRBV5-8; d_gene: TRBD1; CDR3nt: TGTGCCAGCAGCTTGGGGACAGGGGTAGGGCAAGAGACCCAGTACTTC; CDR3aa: CASSLGTGVGQETQYF
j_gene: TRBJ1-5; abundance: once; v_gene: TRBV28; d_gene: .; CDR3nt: TGTGCCAGCAGTTCAACAGGGTATCAGCCCCAGCATTTT; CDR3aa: CASSSTGYQPQHF
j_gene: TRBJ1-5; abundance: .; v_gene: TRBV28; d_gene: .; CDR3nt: TGTGCCAGCAGTGCGTCAGGGCCCCAGCATTTT; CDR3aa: CASSASGPQHF
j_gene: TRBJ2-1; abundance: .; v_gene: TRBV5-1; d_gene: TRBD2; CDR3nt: TGCGCCAGCAGCTTGGTAGCGGGTGGTTCCTACAATGAGCAGTTCTTC; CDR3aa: CASSLVAGGSYNEQFF
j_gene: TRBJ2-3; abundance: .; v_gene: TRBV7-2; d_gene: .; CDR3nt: TGTGCCAGCAGCTTAGTTAGTACAGCGACAGATACGCAGTATTTT; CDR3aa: CASSLVSTATDTQYF
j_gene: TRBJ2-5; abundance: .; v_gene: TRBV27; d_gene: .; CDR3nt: TGTGCCAGCAGTCCCCGCCTCGGCAATGGAGAGACCCAGTACTTC; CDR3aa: CASSPRLGNGETQYF
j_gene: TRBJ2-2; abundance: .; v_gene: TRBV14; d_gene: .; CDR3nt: TGTGCCAGCAGCCAAGATTATGACACCGGGGAGCTGTTTTTT; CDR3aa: CASSQDYDTGELFF
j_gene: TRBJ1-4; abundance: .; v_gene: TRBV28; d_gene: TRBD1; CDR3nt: TGTGCCAGCAGTTTGGAGGGGGCTGCAACTAATGAAAAACTGTTTTTT; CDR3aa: CASSLEGAATNEKLFF
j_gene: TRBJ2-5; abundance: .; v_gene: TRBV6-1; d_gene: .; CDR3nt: TGTGCCAGCAGGCCGATAGGAGAAACCCAGTACTTC; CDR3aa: CASRPIGETQYF
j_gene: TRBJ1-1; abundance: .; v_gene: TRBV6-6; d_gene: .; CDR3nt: TGTGCCAGCAAAGACGGGACTGCGCGGACTGAAGCTTTCTTT; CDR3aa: CASKDGTARTEAFF
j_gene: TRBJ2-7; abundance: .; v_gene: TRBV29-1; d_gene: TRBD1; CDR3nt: TGCAGCGTTGAAGTATGGTCGGACAGGGGATCCTACGAGCAGTACTTC; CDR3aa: CSVEVWSDRGSYEQYF
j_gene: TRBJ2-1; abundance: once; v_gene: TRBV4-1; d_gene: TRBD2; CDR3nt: TGCGCCAGCAGCCAAAAAAAGCGGGGGAGCGACAATGAGCAGTTCTTC; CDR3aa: CASSQKKRGSDNEQFF
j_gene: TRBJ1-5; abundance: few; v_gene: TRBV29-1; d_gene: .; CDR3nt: TGCAGCGTTGGGGACGGCTTCAATCAGCCCCAGCATTTT; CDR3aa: CSVGDGFNQPQHF
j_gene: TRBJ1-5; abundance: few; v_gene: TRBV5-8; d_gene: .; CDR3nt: TGTGCCAGCAGCTCACCAGGGTGGATCAATCAGCCCCAGCATTTT; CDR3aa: CASSSPGWINQPQHF
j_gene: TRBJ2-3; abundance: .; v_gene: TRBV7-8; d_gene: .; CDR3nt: TGTGCCAGCAGCCCCCCGAGCACAGATACGCAGTATTTT; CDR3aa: CASSPPSTDTQYF
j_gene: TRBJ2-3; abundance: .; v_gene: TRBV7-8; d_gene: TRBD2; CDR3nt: TGTGCCAGCAGCCAACAGACTAGCGGGGGTACAGATACGCAGTATTTT; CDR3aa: CASSQQTSGGTDTQYF
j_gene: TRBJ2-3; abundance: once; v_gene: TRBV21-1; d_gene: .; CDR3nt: TGTGCCAGCAACTCTATCAGGGGGAACCCGAACAATAGCACAGATACGCAGTATTTT; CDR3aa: CASNSIRGNPNNSTDTQYF
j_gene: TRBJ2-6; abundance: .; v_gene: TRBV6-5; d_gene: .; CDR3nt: TGTGCCAGCAGTTACCACTCTGGGGCCAACGTCCTGACTTTC; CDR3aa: CASSYHSGANVLTF